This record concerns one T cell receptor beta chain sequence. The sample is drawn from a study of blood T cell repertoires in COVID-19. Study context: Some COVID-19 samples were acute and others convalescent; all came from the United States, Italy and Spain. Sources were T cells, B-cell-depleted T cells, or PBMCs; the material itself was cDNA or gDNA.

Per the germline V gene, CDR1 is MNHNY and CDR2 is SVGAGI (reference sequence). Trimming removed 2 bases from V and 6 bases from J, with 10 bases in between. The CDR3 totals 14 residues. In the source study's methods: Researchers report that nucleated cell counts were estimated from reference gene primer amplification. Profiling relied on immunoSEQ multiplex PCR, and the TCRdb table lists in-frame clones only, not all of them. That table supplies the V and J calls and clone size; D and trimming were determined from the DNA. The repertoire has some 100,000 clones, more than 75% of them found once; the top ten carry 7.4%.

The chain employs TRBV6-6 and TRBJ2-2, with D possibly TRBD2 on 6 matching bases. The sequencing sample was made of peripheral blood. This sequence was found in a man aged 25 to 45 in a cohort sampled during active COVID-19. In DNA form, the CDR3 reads TGTGCCAGCAGTTACGGCGGGGAGCCCGGGGAGCTGTTTTTT. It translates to CASSYGGEPGELFF.